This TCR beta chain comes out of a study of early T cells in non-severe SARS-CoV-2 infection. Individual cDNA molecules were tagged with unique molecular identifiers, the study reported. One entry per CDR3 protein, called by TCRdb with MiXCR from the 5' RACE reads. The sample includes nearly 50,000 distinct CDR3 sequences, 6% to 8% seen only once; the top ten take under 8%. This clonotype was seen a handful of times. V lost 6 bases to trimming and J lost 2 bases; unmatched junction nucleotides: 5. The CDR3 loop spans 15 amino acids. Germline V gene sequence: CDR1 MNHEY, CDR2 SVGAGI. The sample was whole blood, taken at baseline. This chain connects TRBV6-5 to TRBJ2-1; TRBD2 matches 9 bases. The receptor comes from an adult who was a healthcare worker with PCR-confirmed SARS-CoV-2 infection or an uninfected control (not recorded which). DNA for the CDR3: TGTGCCAGCAGCTCTAGCGGGACTACCTACAATGAGCAGTTCTTC. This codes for CASSSSGTTYNEQFF.